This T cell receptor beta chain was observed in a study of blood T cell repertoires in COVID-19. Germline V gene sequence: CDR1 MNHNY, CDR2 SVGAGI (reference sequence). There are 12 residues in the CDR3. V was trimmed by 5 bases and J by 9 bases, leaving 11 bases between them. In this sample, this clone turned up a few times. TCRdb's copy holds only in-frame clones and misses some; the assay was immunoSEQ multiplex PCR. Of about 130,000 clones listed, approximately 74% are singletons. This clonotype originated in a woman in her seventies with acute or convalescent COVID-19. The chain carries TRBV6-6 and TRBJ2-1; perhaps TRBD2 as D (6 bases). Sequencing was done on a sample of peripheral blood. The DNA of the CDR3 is TGTGCCAGCAGTCAGACTAGTTCTGAGCAGTTCTTC. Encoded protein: CASSQTSSEQFF.